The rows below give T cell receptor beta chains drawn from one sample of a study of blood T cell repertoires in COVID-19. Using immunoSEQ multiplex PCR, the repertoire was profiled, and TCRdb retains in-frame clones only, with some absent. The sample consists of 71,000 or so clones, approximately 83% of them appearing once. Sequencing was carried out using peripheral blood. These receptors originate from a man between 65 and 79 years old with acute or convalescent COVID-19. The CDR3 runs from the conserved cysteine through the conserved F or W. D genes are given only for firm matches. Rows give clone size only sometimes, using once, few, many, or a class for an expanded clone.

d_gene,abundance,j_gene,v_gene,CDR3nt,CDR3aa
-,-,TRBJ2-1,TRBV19,TGTGCCAGTAGTACCCTGGACAGGCGGGGGGTTTACAATGAGCAGTTCTTC,CASSTLDRRGVYNEQFF
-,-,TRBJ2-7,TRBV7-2,TGTGCCAGCAGCTTAGCGGGAGGCAGCTCCTACGAGCAGTACTTC,CASSLAGGSSYEQYF
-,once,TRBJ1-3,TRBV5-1,TGCGCCAGCAGCCTCCGAGGACAGAATTCTGGAAACACCATATATTTT,CASSLRGQNSGNTIYF
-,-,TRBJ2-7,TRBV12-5,TGTGCTAGTGGTTTGGTACGGGGAGAGCAGTACTTC,CASGLVRGEQYF
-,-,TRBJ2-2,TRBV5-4,TGTGCCAGCAGCTTGGGGCAGTTTGACACCGGGGAGCTGTTTTTT,CASSLGQFDTGELFF
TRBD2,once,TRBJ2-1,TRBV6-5,TGTGCCAGCAGTTACTCGGCGGGGGAATACAATGAGCAGTTCTTC,CASSYSAGEYNEQFF
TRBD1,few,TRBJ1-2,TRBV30,TGTGCCTGGAGCCGGGACAGGTTGTGGGGCTACACCTTC,CAWSRDRLWGYTF
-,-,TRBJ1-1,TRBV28,TGTGCCAGCAGTTTAAGGACACTGAACACTGAAGCTTTCTTT,CASSLRTLNTEAFF
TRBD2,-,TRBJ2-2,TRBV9,TGTGCCAGCAGCGTAAGACTAGCGACGAACACCGGGGAGCTGTTTTTT,CASSVRLATNTGELFF
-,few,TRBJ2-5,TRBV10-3,TGTGCCATCAGACAGGTACCAAAAGAGACCCAGTACTTC,CAIRQVPKETQYF
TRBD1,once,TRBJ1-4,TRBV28,TGTGCCAGCAGTTTCGGAGGGGGCCTCGGTGAAAAACTGTTTTTT,CASSFGGGLGEKLFF
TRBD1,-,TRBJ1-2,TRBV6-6,TGTGCCAGCAGTCCCCCAGGCCGTAGGCAGGGGGAGTATGGCTACACCTTC,CASSPPGRRQGEYGYTF
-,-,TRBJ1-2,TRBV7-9,TGTGCCAGCAGCCCACGACAGGATGGCTACACCTTC,CASSPRQDGYTF